The T cell receptor (beta chain) described here comes from a study of cytomegalovirus exposure and HLA in healthy donors. About the study: Previous work identified 120 million or so unique TCR beta sequences from about 179 million T cells. The early release's HLA-typed donors yielded some 85 million unique TCRs.

Study-wide findings and caveats: For TCR beta chains, V- and J-gene trimming was later linked to a missense DCLRE1C variant.

In regard to this clone: Antigen: not known.

Each of the donors was a healthy bone marrow donor. Both 60 Vbeta primers and 13 Jbeta primers went into the PCR. The table came from immunoSEQ multiplex PCR; TCRdb's copy has only in-frame clones and leaves some out. The table records 100,000 to 150,000 clones, around 76% of them present only once. The source of this sequence is a woman aged 55-75 years in good health and CMV-seropositive. The sample consisted of PBMCs.

The CDR3 sequence is CASSTEALRVNEQFF. The CDR3 nucleotides read TGTGCCAGTAGTACCGAGGCCCTCAGAGTCAATGAGCAGTTCTTC. The rearrangement links TRBV19 to TRBJ2-1; D ambiguous. The V end was cut by 4 bases, the J end by 6 bases, with 16 bases between. Germline V CDR1 and CDR2: LNHDA, SQIVND (reference sequence). This CDR3 is 15 amino acids long. Variable domain in full (rest from reference TRBV19 and TRBJ2-1): DGGITQSPKYLFRKEGQNVTLSCEQNLNHDAMYWYRQDPGQGLRLIYYSQIVNDFQKGDIAEGYSVSREKKESFPLTVTSAQKNPTAFYLCASSTEALRVNEQFFGPGTRLTVL.